The 21 T cell receptor beta chains in this list originate from one sample, sequenced in a study of beta chain features in type 1 diabetes. Findings of the study overall: Among all four CD4+ subsets, Type 1 diabetes patients had TCRB CDR3s that were moderately but significantly shorter.

Antigens for these TCRs are unknown. Every bit of the isolated RNA underwent reverse transcription, so sequencing read expressed TCRB transcripts. TCRdb's copy holds only in-frame clones and misses some; the assay was immunoSEQ multiplex PCR. The sample lists around 310,000 clones; 13% were seen once. Sequences were obtained from naive CD4+ T cells from blood. The receptors here all came from a woman aged 18-35 years with type 1 diabetes.

This chain uses TRBV11-3 with TRBJ2-2; D is perhaps TRBD1 (5 bases). The CDR3 totals 14 residues. Trimming cost V 6 bases and J 5 bases, with 13 bases left between them. In germline, CDR1 is SGHNT, CDR2 YENEEA. The CDR3 loop reads CASRATQETGELFF. CDR3 DNA sequence: TGTGCCAGCAGGGCCACACAGGAGACCGGGGAGCTGTTTTTT.

A note on this clone: The identical CDR3 is also encoded by other nucleotide sequences in the sample. The genes are TRBV9 and TRBJ2-1; tentative D call: TRBD2 (5 bases). Germline CDR1 is SGDLS and CDR2 is YYNGEE. V was trimmed by 0 bases and J by 4 bases, leaving 5 bases between them. This CDR3 comprises 13 residues. The CDR3 reads CASSVAGYNEQFF. The CDR3 bases are TGTGCCAGCAGCGTAGCGGGATACAATGAGCAGTTCTTC.

The rearrangement links TRBV2 to TRBJ1-1; the match to TRBD1 covers 7 bases. Germline CDR1 SNHLY, CDR2 FYNNEI. After removal of 2 bases from V and 1 base from J, the junction contained 4 bases not matched to a gene. The length of the CDR3 is 15 residues. This chain's CDR3 is CASSERAGGNTEAFF. Written as DNA, the CDR3 is TGTGCCAGCAGTGAACGGGCAGGGGGGAACACTGAAGCTTTCTTT.

Ten or more counts support this clone. V and J are TRBV23-1 and TRBJ2-5, with TRBD1 as a possible D gene (6 bases). TRBV23-1 is an ORF; its function is uncertain. This CDR3 spans 15 amino acids. V lost 0 bases and J 0 bases, leaving 8 bases between the germline ends. CDR3 DNA: TGCGCCAGCAGTCAATCGGGACAAAACCAAGAGACCCAGTACTTC. Protein: CASSQSGQNQETQYF.

This clone appeared a few times. The chain has TRBV18 and TRBJ1-2, with 9 nucleotides matching TRBD1. J was trimmed by 0 bases and V by 3 bases; bases with no gene match: 8. Germline V gene data show CDR1 as KGHSH and CDR2 as LQKENI. The CDR3 sequence is 17 residues long. The CDR3: CASSPYRTGETNYGYTF. As DNA, the CDR3 is TGTGCCAGCTCACCCTACCGGACAGGGGAGACTAACTATGGCTACACCTTC.

This clone occurred a few times. The chain uses TRBV18 and TRBJ2-7; TRBD2 aligns across 8 bases. Trimming removed 6 bases from V and 5 bases from J; junction bases left unmatched: 6. The CDR3 has 13 residues. Germline lookup yields CDR1 KGHSH and CDR2 LQKENI. CDR3 nucleotides: TGTGCCAGCTCCCTGGGACTAGTGAACGAGCAGTACGTC. This codes for CASSLGLVNEQYV.

The CDR3 DNA reads TGTGCCAGCAGCTTACCCGGGACACCGAGCTCCTACAATGAGCAGTTCTTC. Protein sequence: CASSLPGTPSSYNEQFF. The chain is built from TRBV21-1 and TRBJ2-1; the table's D gene call, TRBD1, was not cross checked with the DNA. TRBV21-1 is reported as a pseudogene. CDR3 length equals 17 residues.

This clone was recorded a few times. DNA for the CDR3: TGTGCCAGCAGTTTCGAGTTCTCTGGGGCCAACGTCCTGACTTTC. Protein: CASSFEFSGANVLTF. The chain employs TRBV27 and TRBJ2-6; no clear D gene. The CDR3 length is 15 residues. The V and J ends lost 3 bases and 0 bases respectively, with 6 bases between them. CDR1 and CDR2 from the germline V gene are MNHEY and SMNVEV (reference sequence).

This clone was seen a few times. The J gene is TRBJ1-1, the V gene TRBV9; D remains ambiguous. The V and J ends lost 0 bases and 10 bases respectively, with 10 bases between them. This CDR3 comprises 12 residues. Germline V gene data show CDR1 as SGDLS and CDR2 as YYNGEE. The CDR3 region is CASSVVPGLAFF. DNA of the CDR3: TGTGCCAGCAGCGTAGTGCCGGGGTTAGCTTTCTTT.

This clone was seen more than once but under ten times. The chain is built from TRBV19 and TRBJ1-1; a possible D gene is TRBD1 (6 bases). Germline CDR1 and CDR2: LNHDA and SQIVND (reference sequence). Trimming shortened V by 10 bases and J by 1 base, and 10 bases separated the two germline ends. This CDR3 has 12 amino acids. In nucleotides, the CDR3 is TGTGCCACCCAGGGGTGGAACACTGAAGCTTTCTTT. It translates to CATQGWNTEAFF.

This rearrangement joins TRBV5-1 to TRBJ2-2; TRBD1 agrees at 12 bases. Germline V gene sequence: CDR1 SGHRS, CDR2 YFSETQ. Germline trimming cut 1 base from V and 2 bases from J; bases unmatched to any gene: 3. The CDR3 runs 17 residues. As DNA, the CDR3 is TGCGCCAGCAGCTTGAGGGACAGGGGGCCCAACACCGGGGAGCTGTTTTTT. It yields the protein CASSLRDRGPNTGELFF.

This clone was counted only a few times. The chain couples TRBV19 to TRBJ2-5; TRBD1 matches at 7 bases. V lost 1 base, J lost 2 bases, and 4 bases stayed unmatched. Germline assignment: CDR1 LNHDA and CDR2 SQIVND (reference sequence). The CDR3 length is 15 residues. The CDR3 DNA is TGTGCCAGTAGTATAGGACAGGGAAAGCAAGAGACCCAGTACTTC. It specifies CASSIGQGKQETQYF.

The chain couples TRBV18 to TRBJ2-5; tentative D call: TRBD2 (6 bases). The germline V gene encodes CDR1 KGHSH and CDR2 LQKENI. Trimming took off 3 bases at V and 13 bases at J, with 12 bases between the two ends. The CDR3 loop spans 11 amino acids. The CDR3 DNA reads as TGTGCCAGCTCACCCCAGGAGGGTCGGTACTTC. Protein: CASSPQEGRYF.

CDR3 sequence: CASSLQLSTDTQYF. CDR3 coding DNA: TGCGCCAGCAGCCTACAGCTTAGCACAGATACGCAGTATTTT. V and J are TRBV4-3 and TRBJ2-3; no definite D call. CDR3 length equals 14 residues. Germline CDR1 LGHNA, CDR2 YSLEER. The V end lost 4 bases, the J end lost 0 bases, and 8 bases lay between the germline ends.

The V gene is TRBV5-1, the J gene TRBJ2-1, with 11 positions matching TRBD2. Trimming cost V 1 base and J 9 bases; bases outside gene matches: 9. Germline V gives CDR1 SGHRS, CDR2 YFSETQ. The CDR3 has 16 residues. The CDR3 region is CASSLSHGLAGGEQFF. For the CDR3, the DNA is TGCGCCAGCAGCTTGTCTCACGGGCTAGCGGGAGGTGAGCAGTTCTTC.

The chain has TRBV13 and TRBJ2-6; possibly TRBD2 for D (6 bases). The CDR3 covers 16 residues. The ends were cut back, 2 bases at V and 1 base at J, with 9 bases in the middle. Per germline, CDR1 PRHDT and CDR2 FYEKMQ (reference sequence). CDR3: CASSLLGGSGANVLTF. CDR3 DNA sequence: TGTGCCAGCAGCTTATTGGGGGGTTCTGGGGCCAACGTCCTGACTTTC.

The chain carries TRBV9 and TRBJ2-5, with 7 positions matching TRBD2. Unmatched junction bases numbered 3, after V lost 0 bases and J lost 1 base. CDR3 size: 15 residues. Germline V gives CDR1 SGDLS, CDR2 YYNGEE. The DNA for the CDR3 is TGTGCCAGCAGCGTAGCGGGAGGACTCCAAGAGACCCAGTACTTC. It is translated as CASSVAGGLQETQYF.

This clone has more than one count but fewer than ten. The CDR3, as DNA: TGTGCCAGCCTTCCGGGACAGGGTAACACCGGGGAGCTGTTTTTT. Residues: CASLPGQGNTGELFF. The chain uses TRBV6-1 and TRBJ2-2; TRBD1 matches 9 bases. Germline V lookup: CDR1 MNHNS, CDR2 SASEGT. The CDR3 is made up of 15 amino acids. V trimming: 8 bases; J trimming: 2 bases; junction bases outside the gene matches: 6.

This clone was recorded a few times. V gene TRBV5-1 combines with J gene TRBJ2-2, with D maybe TRBD1 (5 bases). The CDR3 is 16 amino acids. V was cut by 0 bases and J by 6 bases, with 15 bases left in between. The germline gives CDR1 SGHRS, CDR2 YFSETQ. The CDR3 region has the DNA TGCGCCAGCAGCTTGGGAGACAGAGCGTCTTCCGGGGAGCTGTTTTTT. It yields the protein CASSLGDRASSGELFF.

The chain is built from TRBV27 and TRBJ2-5, with TRBD2 identical over 11 bases. The CDR3 covers 15 residues. The germline CDR1 and CDR2 sequences are MNHEY and SMNVEV (reference sequence). V lost 5 bases and J lost 10; bases outside the gene matches: 12. Written as DNA, the CDR3 is TGTGCCAGCAGTCCGACACGACTAGCGGGACAGCGCCAGTACTTC. This gives the protein CASSPTRLAGQRQYF.

The table lists this clone with a few counts. This chain uses TRBV9 with TRBJ2-5; TRBD2 agrees at 7 bases. In germline, CDR1 is SGDLS, CDR2 YYNGEE. Trimming removed 4 bases from V and 5 bases from J; junction bases left unmatched: 11. The CDR3 runs to 15 residues. CDR3 in amino acids: CASSPYGQGGETQYF. CDR3 in DNA: TGTGCCAGCAGCCCGTACGGGCAGGGAGGGGAGACCCAGTACTTC.